Listed here are 22 T cell receptor beta chains from one sample, sequenced in a study of technical replicates of blood from a handful of donors (TCRdb year 2017). Libraries were constructed by the immunoSEQ multiplex PCR assay. Here the immuneACCESS table is served through TCRdb, limited to in-frame sequences with V and J called. Missing clones are a known gap in these copies; in checked studies unresolved V genes cover under half, and the rest lacks a known reason. The sample includes 80,000 to 100,000 clones, with roughly 96% observed a single time. The ten largest clonotypes hold more than 0.3% of the sample. Specimen: T cells isolated from PBMCs. The receptors shown here come from a human donor in good health.

The chain has TRBV27 and TRBJ2-1, with 10 bases fitting TRBD1. Germline CDR1 MNHEY, CDR2 SMNVEV (reference sequence). V trimming: 5 bases; J trimming: 7 bases; junction bases outside the gene matches: 5. This CDR3 is built from 14 residues. This CDR3 is CASSVTGGLNEQFF. The CDR3, as DNA: TGTGCCAGCAGTGTGACAGGGGGCCTGAATGAGCAGTTCTTC.

The chain combines TRBV5-1 with TRBJ1-4; D is unclear. In germline, CDR1 is SGHRS, CDR2 YFSETQ. This CDR3 comprises 15 residues. V lost 3 bases to trimming and J lost 0 bases, with 9 bases between them. The CDR3 sequence is CASSSLAATNEKLFF. The DNA for the CDR3 is TGCGCCAGCAGCTCGTTGGCGGCAACTAATGAAAAACTGTTTTTT.

V and J are TRBV6-6 and TRBJ1-1; 8 positions match TRBD1. The CDR3 consists of 12 residues. Trimming at V came to 5 bases and at J to 11 bases, leaving 7 bases not matched to a gene. Looked up from germline, CDR1 is MNHNY and CDR2 is SVGAGI (reference sequence). Here the CDR3 DNA reads TGTGCCAGCAGTCAGGGGGCTGAATGGGCTTTCTTT. Translation: CASSQGAEWAFF.

CDR3 bases: TGCAGCGTCCGGGACAGGAGGAACACTGAAGCTTTCTTT. It is translated as CSVRDRRNTEAFF. This chain connects TRBV29-1 to TRBJ1-1; 8 bases match TRBD1. The germline CDR1 and CDR2 sequences are SQVTM and ANQGSEA. J gave up 1 base and V 6 bases, and 4 bases lay outside the gene matches. The CDR3 extends over 13 amino acids. The variable domain in full, with the rest retrieved from reference TRBV29-1 and TRBJ1-1, is SAVISQKPSRDICQRGTSLTIQCQVDSQVTMMFWYRQQPGQSLTLIATANQGSEATYESGFVIDKFPISRPNLTFSTLTVSNMSPEDSSIYLCSVRDRRNTEAFFGQGTRLTVV.

This chain uses TRBV5-1 with TRBJ2-7; 11 bases line up with TRBD2. The CDR3 runs 15 residues. From germline, CDR1 is SGHRS and CDR2 YFSETQ. V dropped 2 bases and J dropped 6; count of bases not matched to a gene: 7. The chain's CDR3 is CASSFWLAGGREQYF. CDR3 nucleotide sequence: TGCGCCAGCAGCTTTTGGCTAGCGGGAGGTCGCGAGCAGTACTTC.

The V gene is TRBV7-6, the J gene TRBJ2-1; D is unclear. This CDR3 region has 13 residues. The V end lost 3 bases, the J end lost 8 bases, and 11 bases lay between the germline ends. CDR1 and CDR2 from the germline V gene are SGHVS and FNYEAQ. The CDR3 loop is CASSLNKPDEQFF. The DNA for the CDR3 is TGTGCCAGCAGCTTGAATAAACCGGATGAGCAGTTCTTC.

This chain joins TRBV11-3 and TRBJ2-1, with D perhaps TRBD2 (6 bases). The CDR3 runs to 15 residues. The germline V gene has CDR1 SGHNT and CDR2 YENEEA. Deletions cut 1 base from V and 2 bases from J, with 9 bases between. CDR3 in amino acids: CASSLVASAYNEQFF. For the CDR3, the DNA is TGTGCCAGCAGCTTAGTGGCTAGCGCCTACAATGAGCAGTTCTTC.

The chain couples TRBV30 to TRBJ1-2; no clear D. Germline V gives CDR1 GTSNPN, CDR2 SVGIG (reference sequence). This CDR3 has 11 residues. V dropped 3 bases and J dropped 7 bases, with 9 bases sitting between them. CDR3 region: CAWSSGVGYTF. The CDR3, as DNA: TGTGCCTGGAGCTCAGGTGTTGGCTACACCTTC.

The rearrangement links TRBV5-4 to TRBJ2-7, with TRBD2 as a possible D gene (5 bases). The CDR3 extends over 12 amino acids. The V end was cut by 7 bases, the J end by 10 bases, with 18 bases between. Germline CDR1 SGHNT, CDR2 YYREEE (reference sequence). The CDR3 protein is CASRGPLGLQYF. In DNA, the CDR3 is TGTGCCAGCCGCGGGCCCCTCGGGTTACAGTACTTC. The full variable domain, with the rest looked up from reference TRBV5-4 and TRBJ2-7, is ETGVTQSPTHLIKTRGQQVTLRCSSQSGHNTVSWYQQALGQGPQFIFQYYREEENGRGNFPPRFSGLQFPNYSSELNVNALELDDSALYLCASRGPLGLQYFGPGTRLTVT.

The genes are TRBV27 and TRBJ1-4, with D tentatively TRBD1 (6 bases). The CDR3 is made up of 15 amino acids. CDR1 is MNHEY, CDR2 SMNVEV, per germline (reference sequence). Trimming removed 2 bases from V and 7 bases from J, with 14 bases in between. CDR3 protein: CASSLQGLRGEKLFF. The CDR3 DNA follows: TGTGCCAGCAGTTTACAGGGGTTGAGAGGTGAAAAACTGTTTTTT.

This rearrangement joins TRBV25-1 to TRBJ1-5, with 7 bases identical to TRBD1. The CDR3 covers 14 residues. The germline V gene encodes CDR1 MGHDK and CDR2 SYGVNS. V lost 5 bases and J lost 7; bases outside the gene matches: 8. In nucleotides, the CDR3 is TGTGCCAGCAGTAGGGGGCAGGGTAGCCAGCCCCAGCATTTT. Its protein is CASSRGQGSQPQHF.

V usage is TRBV19 and J usage is TRBJ1-1; a possible D gene is TRBD1 (5 bases). This CDR3 region has 15 residues. V lost 3 bases and J 4 bases, leaving 15 bases between the germline ends. Germline assignment: CDR1 LNHDA and CDR2 SQIVND (reference sequence). In nucleotides, the CDR3 is TGTGCCAGTAGTATTTATGGCCCCCAGGGCACTGAAGCTTTCTTT. Translation gives CASSIYGPQGTEAFF.

In this sample, this clone turned up once. V and J are TRBV9 and TRBJ1-2; TRBD1 matches 7 bases. The CDR3 runs to 14 residues. Germline assignment: CDR1 SGDLS and CDR2 YYNGEE. Trimming took 3 bases from V and 5 from J; bases not matched to a gene: 7. The CDR3 bases are TGTGCCAGCAGCGCAGGGGCAGGGGGGTATGGCTACACCTTC. This codes for CASSAGAGGYGYTF.

The chain is built from TRBV4-2 and TRBJ1-1; D might be TRBD1 (5 bases). Between the trimmed V and J ends, which lost 0 bases and 5 bases, there was a span of 13 bases. The V gene's germline CDR1 is LGHNA and CDR2 YNFKEQ. The CDR3 contains 15 residues. In nucleotides, the CDR3 is TGTGCCAGCAGCCAAGATTCCGGGGGGAGGACTGAAGCTTTCTTT. It codes for CASSQDSGGRTEAFF.

The chain combines TRBV25-1 with TRBJ2-7, with D perhaps TRBD2 (5 bases). Germline V CDR1 and CDR2: MGHDK, SYGVNS. Trimming stripped 4 bases from V and 0 bases from J, with 10 bases between. The CDR3 covers 14 residues. In DNA, the CDR3 is TGTGCCAGCAGTGGGCGGGTTCTCTCCTACGAGCAGTACTTC. It specifies CASSGRVLSYEQYF.

This sequence joins TRBV25-1 and TRBJ2-6, with a weak D call TRBD2 (5 bases). This CDR3 is 14 amino acids long. V was clipped by 8 bases and J by 4 bases, with 12 bases between them. The germline V gene has CDR1 MGHDK and CDR2 SYGVNS. CDR3 amino acids: CASSSGGGANVLTF. The CDR3 DNA reads TGTGCCAGCTCCTCGGGCGGGGGGGCCAACGTCCTGACTTTC.

The CDR3 spells CASSRQGAGAYNEQFF. The DNA of the CDR3 is TGTGCCAGTAGTAGACAGGGGGCAGGGGCTTACAATGAGCAGTTCTTC. The chain combines TRBV19 with TRBJ2-1, with TRBD1 identical over 10 bases. CDR1 is LNHDA, CDR2 SQIVND, per germline (reference sequence). The CDR3 consists of 16 residues. V trimming: 4 bases; J trimming: 4 bases; junction bases outside the gene matches: 7.

V usage is TRBV6-5 and J usage is TRBJ2-7; no reliable D call. The CDR3 is 13 residues long. V lost 0 bases and J 3 bases, leaving 6 bases between the germline ends. Germline lookup yields CDR1 MNHEY and CDR2 SVGAGI. In DNA form, the CDR3 reads TGTGCCAGCAGTTACTCGACAAACTACGAGCAGTACTTC. This encodes CASSYSTNYEQYF.

V is TRBV2 and J is TRBJ2-1; D is undetermined. This CDR3 is 13 amino acids long. V shed 3 bases and J shed 5 bases, with 8 bases lying between them. Germline V gene lookup returns CDR1 SNHLY and CDR2 FYNNEI. The CDR3: CASSDPPHNEQFF. The CDR3 DNA sequence: TGTGCCAGCAGTGACCCTCCCCACAATGAGCAGTTCTTC.

V gene TRBV2 combines with J gene TRBJ1-3; D gene ambiguous. Trimming stripped 3 bases from V and 1 base from J, with 7 bases between. Germline-derived CDR1 and CDR2 are SNHLY and FYNNEI. The CDR3 consists of 14 residues. CDR3 loop: CASSDRGSGNTIYF. The CDR3 nucleotides read TGTGCCAGCAGTGATAGAGGGTCTGGAAACACCATATATTTT.

In this sample, this clone turned up once. The V gene is TRBV5-6, the J gene TRBJ2-7, with D tentatively TRBD1 (5 bases). The V and J ends lost 4 bases and 5 bases respectively, with 16 bases between them. The CDR3 has 14 residues. Germline V CDR1 and CDR2: SGHDT, YYEEEE. CDR3 sequence (DNA): TGTGCCAGCAGCATTCAAAGACAGTTACACGAGCAGTACTTC. Amino acid sequence: CASSIQRQLHEQYF.

This chain connects TRBV2 to TRBJ2-7; 8 bases fit TRBD2. Trimming took 6 bases from V and 2 from J; bases not matched to a gene: 9. The length of the CDR3 is 15 residues. The V gene's germline CDR1 is SNHLY and CDR2 FYNNEI. The CDR3 reads CASSETSGLAYEQYF. In DNA form, the CDR3 reads TGTGCCAGCAGCGAAACTAGCGGCCTTGCCTACGAGCAGTACTTC.